Listed here are 30 T cell receptor beta chains from one sample, sequenced in a study of blood T cell repertoires in COVID-19. Sequencing was performed with immunoSEQ multiplex PCR; in TCRdb, only in-frame clones are kept and a portion is missing. The table has roughly 260,000 clones, approximately 90% seen once. The specimen was peripheral blood. Receptors were obtained from a man in his fifties or sixties who had recovered from COVID-19.

The rearrangement uses TRBV15 and TRBJ2-1; 14 nucleotides line up with TRBD2. Germline loops: CDR1 LNHNV, CDR2 YYDKDF (reference sequence). This CDR3 has 17 residues. Trimming at V came to 1 base and at J to 6 bases, leaving 5 bases not matched to a gene. In DNA form, the CDR3 reads TGTGCCACCAGCAGAGGACTAGCGGGGGGGCCAGGCAATGAGCAGTTCTTC. Residues: CATSRGLAGGPGNEQFF.

This clone has just one count. The CDR3 here is CASRALRVNEKLFF. DNA of the CDR3: TGTGCCAGCAGAGCCCTACGGGTGAATGAAAAACTGTTTTTT. The rearrangement joins TRBV6-5 to TRBJ1-4; D is unclear. The CDR3 is 14 amino acids. Trimming stripped 6 bases from V and 5 bases from J, with 13 bases between. The germline gives CDR1 MNHEY, CDR2 SVGAGI.

The chain recombines TRBV19 with TRBJ2-7; TRBD1 matches at 10 bases. The germline CDR1 and CDR2 sequences are LNHDA and SQIVND (reference sequence). The CDR3 runs 15 residues. V shed 1 base and J 6 bases; nucleotides not matched to a gene: 6. CDR3 in DNA: TGTGCCAGTAGTATAGGATGGGGACAGGGGACCGAGCAGTACTTC. Amino acids: CASSIGWGQGTEQYF.

The chain couples TRBV24-1 to TRBJ2-7; D might be TRBD2 (5 bases). CDR3 length: 13 residues. CDR1 is KGHDR, CDR2 SFDVKD, per germline. The ends were cut back, 4 bases at V and 3 bases at J, with 9 bases in the middle. Here the CDR3 DNA reads TGTGCCACCAGTGACGGGGTTAGCTACGAGCAGTACTTC. Protein product: CATSDGVSYEQYF.

This chain joins TRBV18 and TRBJ2-7; TRBD2 might be the D (5 bases). Germline V gives CDR1 KGHSH, CDR2 LQKENI. The CDR3 runs 14 residues. The CDR3 sequence is CAGAEGGPSYEQYF. CDR3 nucleotides: TGTGCGGGAGCAGAGGGCGGCCCCTCCTACGAGCAGTACTTC.

The table lists this clone with a count of one. The rearrangement links TRBV23-1 to TRBJ2-4; 9 bases are shared with TRBD1. TRBV23-1 counts as an open reading frame of uncertain function. With V trimmed by 10 bases and J by 3 bases, 7 bases remained unmatched. CDR3 length: 14 amino acids. CDR3 coding DNA: TGCGCCATCCCGGGACAGGGCCGCAAAAACATTCAGTACTTC. Amino acids: CAIPGQGRKNIQYF.

The chain joins TRBV9 to TRBJ2-2, with a weak D call TRBD2 (5 bases). The CDR3 consists of 18 residues. V was trimmed by 4 bases and J by 7 bases, leaving 26 bases between them. The germline gives CDR1 SGDLS, CDR2 YYNGEE. The CDR3 here is CASSFAPRPRGMDGELFF. DNA for the CDR3: TGTGCCAGCAGCTTTGCCCCCCGCCCCCGAGGGATGGACGGGGAGCTGTTTTTT.

The J gene is TRBJ1-2, the V gene TRBV19; D gene ambiguous. CDR1 and CDR2 from the germline V gene are LNHDA and SQIVND (reference sequence). There are 12 residues in the CDR3. Deletions cut 4 bases from V and 6 bases from J, with 9 bases between. The CDR3 bases are TGTGCCAGTAGTAAAACCAGAAATGGCTACACCTTC. Amino acid sequence: CASSKTRNGYTF.

The V and J genes are TRBV5-6 and TRBJ1-3; D gene unclear. The CDR3 is 16 amino acids. V was pared by 2 bases and J by 3 bases, with 15 bases between. Per germline, CDR1 SGHDT and CDR2 YYEEEE. CDR3 bases: TGTGCCAGCAGCTTAGGCGGTCGAGGATATGGAAACACCATATATTTT. It encodes CASSLGGRGYGNTIYF.

The J gene is TRBJ2-6, the V gene TRBV7-2, with D possibly TRBD2 on 6 matching bases. Trimming stripped 3 bases from V and 3 bases from J, with 6 bases between. Germline CDR1 and CDR2: SGHTA and FQGNSA. CDR3 length: 14 amino acids. The CDR3 nucleotides read TGTGCCAGCAGCTTCGGGGGTGGGGCCAACGTCCTGACTTTC. Its translation is CASSFGGGANVLTF.

This CDR3 reads CASSLELAGGLKTQYF. CDR3 in DNA: TGCGCCAGCAGCTTGGAACTAGCGGGGGGTTTGAAGACCCAGTACTTC. The chain joins TRBV5-1 to TRBJ2-5; 12 bases fit TRBD2. Germline values: CDR1 SGHRS, CDR2 YFSETQ. Trimming at V came to 0 bases and at J to 6 bases, leaving 6 bases not matched to a gene. The CDR3 consists of 16 residues.

The chain joins TRBV18 to TRBJ1-2; the D gene is possibly TRBD1 (5 bases). Trimming pared 3 bases from V and 0 bases from J, leaving 8 bases between. Germline V lookup: CDR1 KGHSH, CDR2 LQKENI. This CDR3 comprises 14 residues. CDR3: CASSPTTANYGYTF. The CDR3 DNA sequence: TGTGCCAGCTCACCTACGACAGCTAACTATGGCTACACCTTC.

V and J are TRBV27 and TRBJ2-7; 11 positions agree with TRBD1. Germline-derived CDR1 and CDR2 are MNHEY and SMNVEV (reference sequence). The CDR3 sequence is 15 residues long. V dropped 5 bases and J dropped 5; count of bases not matched to a gene: 8. The CDR3 region is CASSPLDRGHDEQYF. The CDR3 DNA reads as TGTGCCAGCAGTCCCCTGGACAGGGGGCACGACGAGCAGTACTTC.

The chain couples TRBV27 to TRBJ1-1; the D is unclear. CDR1 and CDR2 (germline): MNHEY, SMNVEV (reference sequence). V lost 1 base and J 6 bases, leaving 12 bases between the germline ends. This CDR3 is 14 amino acids long. In nucleotides, the CDR3 is TGTGCCAGCAGTTTATTATACGGCGGCGCTGAAGCTTTCTTT. Translated: CASSLLYGGAEAFF.

This sequence joins TRBV6-5 and TRBJ2-2, with a weak D call TRBD1 (5 bases). With 0 bases removed from V and 6 bases from J, the gap between germline ends came to 14 bases. The CDR3 is 16 residues long. Germline CDR1 and CDR2: MNHEY and SVGAGI. The CDR3 nucleotides are TGTGCCAGCAGTTACTCGATGCAGGACAAAGCCGGGGAGCTGTTTTTT. It yields the protein CASSYSMQDKAGELFF.

The chain has TRBV25-1 and TRBJ2-3, with D perhaps matching TRBD2 (5 bases). Trimming cost V 7 bases and J 1 base, with 9 bases left between them. The CDR3 runs to 13 residues. The germline V gene encodes CDR1 MGHDK and CDR2 SYGVNS. CDR3 DNA sequence: TGTGCCAGCAAACCGAGGGGCACAGATACGCAGTATTTT. Amino acid sequence: CASKPRGTDTQYF.

The chain employs TRBV18 and TRBJ1-4; TRBD1 matches 10 bases. Trimming at V came to 2 bases and at J to 8 bases, leaving 5 bases not matched to a gene. Germline CDR1 and CDR2: KGHSH and LQKENI. This CDR3 region has 15 residues. The CDR3 protein is CASSPAGQGPEKLFF. CDR3 bases: TGTGCCAGCTCACCAGCGGGACAGGGGCCCGAAAAACTGTTTTTT. The variable domain in full, completed from reference TRBV18 and TRBJ1-4, reads NAGVMQNPRHLVRRRGQEARLRCSPMKGHSHVYWYRQLPEEGLKFMVYLQKENIIDESGMPKERFSAEFPKEGPSILRIQQVVRGDSAAYFCASSPAGQGPEKLFFGSGTQLSVL.

The genes are TRBV25-1 and TRBJ1-5; D call uncertain. The CDR3 totals 14 residues. The germline V and J ends were trimmed by 4 bases and 1 base, with 8 bases remaining between them. The germline CDR1 and CDR2 sequences are MGHDK and SYGVNS. CDR3 in DNA: TGTGCCAGCAGTGCCCGGGGAAGCAATCAGCCCCAGCATTTT. It specifies CASSARGSNQPQHF.

This chain joins TRBV5-1 and TRBJ2-5; 7 bases line up with TRBD1. The CDR3 totals 14 residues. CDR1 is SGHRS, CDR2 YFSETQ, per germline. V lost 0 bases, J lost 4 bases, and 3 bases stayed unmatched. The CDR3 reads CASSLGTGTETQYF. CDR3 nucleotide sequence: TGCGCCAGCAGCTTGGGGACAGGAACAGAGACCCAGTACTTC.

This rearrangement joins TRBV5-1 to TRBJ1-2, with a tentative D call TRBD1 (5 bases). Deletions cut 4 bases from V and 4 bases from J, with 17 bases between. The V gene's germline CDR1 is SGHRS and CDR2 YFSETQ. The CDR3 covers 15 residues. The CDR3 region is CASSAGGDPSYGYTF. The CDR3 coding sequence is TGCGCCAGCAGCGCGGGGGGGGACCCCAGCTATGGCTACACCTTC.

The chain joins TRBV5-4 to TRBJ2-5; 8 bases agree with TRBD2. The CDR3 is 16 residues long. CDR1 is SGHNT and CDR2 is YYREEE in the germline V gene (reference sequence). V lost 2 bases, J lost 1 base, and 7 bases stayed unmatched. The CDR3 DNA is TGTGCCAGCAGCTTCGGGGCTAGCGGGTTCCAAGAGACCCAGTACTTC. It specifies CASSFGASGFQETQYF.

V is TRBV11-2 and J is TRBJ1-1; 7 bases line up with TRBD1. Trimming took 2 bases from V and 4 from J; bases not matched to a gene: 4. The CDR3 consists of 14 residues. Germline loops: CDR1 SGHAT, CDR2 FQNNGV. CDR3 bases: TGTGCCAGCAGCTTAACAGGGGTAGGCACTGAAGCTTTCTTT. The encoded protein is CASSLTGVGTEAFF. Using reference TRBV11-2 and TRBJ1-1 for the parts outside the CDR3, the full variable domain is EAGVAQSPRYKIIEKRQSVAFWCNPISGHATLYWYQQILGQGPKLLIQFQNNGVVDDSQLPKDRFSAERLKGVDSTLKIQPAKLEDSAVYLCASSLTGVGTEAFFGQGTRLTVV.

This clone was counted a single time. The V gene is TRBV18, the J gene TRBJ1-1; no clear D. The CDR3 sequence is 13 residues long. Germline CDR1 and CDR2: KGHSH and LQKENI. Trimming removed 1 base from V and 6 bases from J, with 9 bases in between. CDR3 nucleotide sequence: TGTGCCAGCTCACCACTTCAGGTATCTGAAGCTTTCTTT. Protein sequence: CASSPLQVSEAFF.

CDR3 DNA sequence: TGTGCCAGCAGTTTATCAATCGGACAGACCCAGCCCCAGCATTTT. Translating gives CASSLSIGQTQPQHF. This chain joins TRBV27 and TRBJ1-5; possible D gene TRBD1, 6 bases. V was pared by 0 bases and J by 7 bases, with 13 bases between. This CDR3 has 15 residues. Per germline, CDR1 MNHEY and CDR2 SMNVEV (reference sequence).

This chain links TRBV14 with TRBJ2-1, with TRBD2 identical over 7 bases. Per germline, CDR1 SGHDN and CDR2 FVKESK. After removal of 1 base from V and 6 bases from J, the junction contained 12 bases not matched to a gene. The CDR3 has 17 amino acids. The CDR3 bases are TGTGCCAGCAGCCAAGCAAGTAGGCTCGGGAGGCCCAATGAGCAGTTCTTC. Its translation is CASSQASRLGRPNEQFF. Combining the CDR3 with reference TRBV14 and TRBJ2-1 gives the whole variable domain EAGVTQFPSHSVIEKGQTVTLRCDPISGHDNLYWYRRVMGKEIKFLLHFVKESKQDESGMPNNRFLAERTGGTYSTLKVQPAELEDSGVYFCASSQASRLGRPNEQFFGPGTRLTVL.

The CDR3 here is CASSLTAAGPLEQYF. Here the CDR3 DNA reads TGTGCCAGCAGCTTAACTGCAGCGGGGCCCCTCGAGCAGTACTTC. This rearrangement joins TRBV7-3 to TRBJ2-7, with 7 bases lining up with TRBD2. This CDR3 is built from 15 residues. The V segment lost 0 bases and the J segment 6 bases; nucleotides outside the gene matches: 8. Germline CDR1 is SGHTA and CDR2 is FQGTGA.

The chain combines TRBV19 with TRBJ1-5; tentative D call: TRBD1 (6 bases). The CDR3 is 16 residues long. The germline V gene has CDR1 LNHDA and CDR2 SQIVND (reference sequence). V was pared by 3 bases and J by 3 bases, with 15 bases between. The CDR3 DNA reads TGTGCCAGTAGTATTGGGGGGGCGTTAACCAATCAGCCCCAGCATTTT. This translates into CASSIGGALTNQPQHF.

This sequence joins TRBV7-2 and TRBJ1-2; the D gene is possibly TRBD1 (5 bases). The CDR3 is 17 residues long. Germline CDR1 and CDR2: SGHTA and FQGNSA. Trimming pared 1 base from V and 3 bases from J, leaving 18 bases between. Written as DNA, the CDR3 is TGTGCCAGCAGCTTAGAACAGGCCGCCCCTTTCCACTATGGCTACACCTTC. Its translation is CASSLEQAAPFHYGYTF.

This chain connects TRBV3-1 (or the pseudogene TRBV3-2) to TRBJ2-3; D is perhaps TRBD2 (5 bases). The CDR3 is made up of 15 amino acids. V was clipped by 4 bases and J by 0 bases, with 11 bases between them. Germline values: CDR1 LGHDT, CDR2 YNNKEL (reference sequence). The CDR3: CASSPTRTSTDTQYF. In nucleotides, the CDR3 is TGTGCCAGCAGCCCCACGAGGACTAGCACAGATACGCAGTATTTT.

The chain is built from TRBV5-1 and TRBJ2-7, with TRBD1 as a possible D gene (7 bases). The germline V gene has CDR1 SGHRS and CDR2 YFSETQ. V gave up 4 bases and J gave up 7 bases, with 24 bases separating them. The CDR3 has 16 amino acids. In DNA, the CDR3 is TGCGCCAGCAGCAGGAGGGACAGAACAAACCTGGGGGAGCAGTACTTC. It is translated as CASSRRDRTNLGEQYF.